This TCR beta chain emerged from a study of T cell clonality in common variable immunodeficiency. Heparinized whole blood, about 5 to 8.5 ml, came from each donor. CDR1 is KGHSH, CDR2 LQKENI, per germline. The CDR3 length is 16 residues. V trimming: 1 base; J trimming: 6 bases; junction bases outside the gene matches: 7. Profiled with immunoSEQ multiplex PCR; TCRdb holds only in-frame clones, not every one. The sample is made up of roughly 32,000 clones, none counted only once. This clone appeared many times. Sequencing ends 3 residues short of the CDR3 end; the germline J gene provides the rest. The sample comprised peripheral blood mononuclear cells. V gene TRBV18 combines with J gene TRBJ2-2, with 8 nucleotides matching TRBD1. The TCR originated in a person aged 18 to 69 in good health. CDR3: CASSPLAGGASGELFF. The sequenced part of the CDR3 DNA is TGTGCCAGCTCACCACTAGCAGGGGGCGCCTCCGGGGAG. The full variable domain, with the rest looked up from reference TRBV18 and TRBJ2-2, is NAGVMQNPRHLVRRRGQEARLRCSPMKGHSHVYWYRQLPEEGLKFMVYLQKENIIDESGMPKERFSAEFPKEGPSILRIQQVVRGDSAAYFCASSPLAGGASGELFFGEGSRLTVL.